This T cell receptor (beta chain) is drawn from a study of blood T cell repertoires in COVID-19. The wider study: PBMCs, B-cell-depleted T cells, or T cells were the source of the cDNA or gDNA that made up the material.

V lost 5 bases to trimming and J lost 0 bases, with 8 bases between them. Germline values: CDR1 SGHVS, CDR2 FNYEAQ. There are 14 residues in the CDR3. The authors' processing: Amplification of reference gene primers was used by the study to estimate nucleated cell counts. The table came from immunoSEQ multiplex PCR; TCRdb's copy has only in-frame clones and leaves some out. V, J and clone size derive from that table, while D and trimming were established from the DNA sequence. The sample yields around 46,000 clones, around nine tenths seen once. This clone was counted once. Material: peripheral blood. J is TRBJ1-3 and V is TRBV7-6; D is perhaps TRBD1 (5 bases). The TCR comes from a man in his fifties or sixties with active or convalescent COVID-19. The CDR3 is CASSVTASGNTIYF. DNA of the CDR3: TGTGCCAGCAGCGTGACAGCCTCTGGAAACACCATATATTTT.